This T cell receptor beta chain was sequenced in a study of T-cell memory formation after mild COVID-19. Across the whole study: TCR clusters showed largely donor specificity.

The V gene's germline CDR1 is SGHNT and CDR2 YENEEA. V lost 6 bases, J lost 3 bases, and 17 bases lay in between. This CDR3 is built from 15 residues. MiXCR, run by TCRdb on the 5' RACE reads, gives a single entry per CDR3 protein. In the table there are more than 300,000 distinct CDR3 sequences, 20% to 25% of which are singletons. The clonotype was recovered from a man aged 18-30 years who had mild COVID-19 (a few samples of this study predate the infection). Cell type and time point are not known. V and J are TRBV11-3 and TRBJ1-1, with D perhaps TRBD1 (5 bases). Sequenced: PBMCs or a T cell subset sorted from them (not recorded which). The CDR3 DNA reads as TGTGCCAGCAGAATTGCGGGGGAGACTGACACTGAAGCTTTCTTT. Translating it yields CASRIAGETDTEAFF.